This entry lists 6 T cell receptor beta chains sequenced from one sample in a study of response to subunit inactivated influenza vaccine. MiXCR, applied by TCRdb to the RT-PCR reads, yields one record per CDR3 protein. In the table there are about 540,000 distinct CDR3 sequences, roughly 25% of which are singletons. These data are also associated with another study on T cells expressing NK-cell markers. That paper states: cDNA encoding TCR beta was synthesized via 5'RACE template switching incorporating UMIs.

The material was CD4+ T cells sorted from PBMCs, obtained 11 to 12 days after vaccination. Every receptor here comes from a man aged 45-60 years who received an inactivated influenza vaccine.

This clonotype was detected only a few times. The CDR3 here is CASSYRRTSGRRYEQYF. DNA for the CDR3: TGTGCCAGCAGTTACCGCCGGACTAGCGGGAGGCGTTACGAGCAGTACTTC. The chain has TRBV6-5 and TRBJ2-7, with 14 bases matching TRBD2. This CDR3 comprises 17 residues. J lost 4 bases, V lost 2 bases, and 7 bases had no gene match. The germline V gene encodes CDR1 MNHEY and CDR2 SVGAGI.

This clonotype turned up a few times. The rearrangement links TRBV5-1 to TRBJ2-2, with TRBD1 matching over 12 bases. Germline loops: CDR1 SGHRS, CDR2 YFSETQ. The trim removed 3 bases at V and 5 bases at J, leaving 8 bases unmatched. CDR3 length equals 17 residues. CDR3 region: CASSSAGTGGPTGELFF. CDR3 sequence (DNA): TGCGCCAGCAGCTCAGCCGGGACAGGGGGCCCAACCGGGGAGCTGTTTTTT.

The CDR3 loop is CASSQPFGGGTDTQYF. DNA of the CDR3: TGTGCCAGCAGCCAACCGTTTGGGGGTGGCACAGATACGCAGTATTTT. The chain is built from TRBV3-1 and TRBJ2-3; TRBD1 or TRBD2 may be the D gene (5 bases each). V lost 2 bases and J lost 1, with 13 bases in between. Germline V gives CDR1 LGHDT, CDR2 YNNKEL (reference sequence). The CDR3 sequence is 16 residues long.

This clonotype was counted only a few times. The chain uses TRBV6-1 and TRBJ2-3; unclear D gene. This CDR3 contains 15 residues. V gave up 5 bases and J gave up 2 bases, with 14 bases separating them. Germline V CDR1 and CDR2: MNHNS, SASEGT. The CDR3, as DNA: TGTGCCAGCAGTACGAGTCCCGTGCCCACAGATACGCAGTATTTT. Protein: CASSTSPVPTDTQYF.

The CDR3 here is CASSLVGTPATGELFF. The CDR3 DNA is TGCGCCAGCAGCTTGGTCGGGACACCCGCCACCGGGGAGCTGTTTTTT. This chain uses TRBV5-1 with TRBJ2-2; D might be TRBD1 (6 bases). The germline CDR1 and CDR2 sequences are SGHRS and YFSETQ. CDR3 size: 16 residues. The V and J ends lost 0 bases and 4 bases respectively, with 13 bases between them.

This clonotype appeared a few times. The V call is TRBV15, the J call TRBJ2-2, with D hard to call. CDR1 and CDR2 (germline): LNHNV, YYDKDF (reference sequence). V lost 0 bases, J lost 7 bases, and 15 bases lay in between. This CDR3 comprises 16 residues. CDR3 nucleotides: TGTGCCACCAGCAGAGATCGGCCTGGATCCGGCGGGGAGCTGTTTTTT. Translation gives CATSRDRPGSGGELFF.